This T cell receptor beta chain was captured in a study of cytomegalovirus exposure and HLA in healthy donors. CDR3 length: 16 amino acids. After removal of 6 bases from V and 2 bases from J, the junction contained 9 bases not matched to a gene. Germline loops: CDR1 MNHNY, CDR2 SVGAGI (reference sequence). PCR used 60 Vbeta primers and 13 Jbeta primers. Some clones are missing from TCRdb's copy, which holds only in-frame ones; the method was immunoSEQ multiplex PCR. The sample carries about 92,000 clones, 84% recorded once. The receptor was isolated from a woman between 18 and 30 years old in good health and CMV-seropositive. The gene calls are TRBV6-6 and TRBJ2-3; 9 nucleotides line up with TRBD2. The specimen sequenced was PBMCs. CDR3 amino acids: CASRSLAGSHTDTQYF. The CDR3, as DNA: TGTGCCAGCAGATCTCTAGCGGGATCTCACACAGATACGCAGTATTTT.